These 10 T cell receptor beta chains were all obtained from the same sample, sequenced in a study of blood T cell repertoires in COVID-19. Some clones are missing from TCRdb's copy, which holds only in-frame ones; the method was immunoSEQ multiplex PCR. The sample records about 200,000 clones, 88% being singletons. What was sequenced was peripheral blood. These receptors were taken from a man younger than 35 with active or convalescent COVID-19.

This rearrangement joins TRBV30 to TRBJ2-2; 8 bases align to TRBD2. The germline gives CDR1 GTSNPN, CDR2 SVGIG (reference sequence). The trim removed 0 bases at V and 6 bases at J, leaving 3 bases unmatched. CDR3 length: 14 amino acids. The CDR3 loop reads CAWSVTSGSGELFF. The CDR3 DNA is TGTGCCTGGAGTGTAACTAGCGGATCCGGGGAGCTGTTTTTT.

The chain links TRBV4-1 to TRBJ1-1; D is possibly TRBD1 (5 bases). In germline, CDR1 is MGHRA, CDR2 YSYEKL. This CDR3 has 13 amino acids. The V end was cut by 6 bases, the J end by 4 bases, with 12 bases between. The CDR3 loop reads CASRSAGGTEAFF. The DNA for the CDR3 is TGCGCCAGCAGGAGCGCGGGGGGCACTGAAGCTTTCTTT.

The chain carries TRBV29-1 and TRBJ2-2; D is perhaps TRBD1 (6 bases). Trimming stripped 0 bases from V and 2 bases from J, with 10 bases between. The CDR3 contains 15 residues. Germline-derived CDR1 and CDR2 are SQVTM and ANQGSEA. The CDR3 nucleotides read TGCAGCGTTGAAGAGGCAGGGGTCAACACCGGGGAGCTGTTTTTT. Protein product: CSVEEAGVNTGELFF.

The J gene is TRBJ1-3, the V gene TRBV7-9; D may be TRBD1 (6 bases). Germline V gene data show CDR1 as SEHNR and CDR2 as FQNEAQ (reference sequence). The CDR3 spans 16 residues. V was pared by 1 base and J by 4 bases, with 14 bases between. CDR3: CASSLGRRGFGNTIYF. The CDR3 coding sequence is TGTGCCAGCAGCTTAGGACGCAGGGGATTCGGAAACACCATATATTTT.

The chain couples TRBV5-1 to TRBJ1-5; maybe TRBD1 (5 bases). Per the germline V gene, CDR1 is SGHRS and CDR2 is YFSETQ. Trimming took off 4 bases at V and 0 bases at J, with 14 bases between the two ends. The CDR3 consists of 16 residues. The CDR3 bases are TGCGCCAGCAGCCGCCTCCGGGGGAGTAGCAATCAGCCCCAGCATTTT. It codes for CASSRLRGSSNQPQHF.

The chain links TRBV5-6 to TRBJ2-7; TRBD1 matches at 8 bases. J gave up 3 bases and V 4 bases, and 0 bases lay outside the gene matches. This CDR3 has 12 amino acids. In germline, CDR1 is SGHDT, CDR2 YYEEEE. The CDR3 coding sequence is TGTGCCAGCAGCGGGACAGGCTACGAGCAGTACTTC. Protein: CASSGTGYEQYF.

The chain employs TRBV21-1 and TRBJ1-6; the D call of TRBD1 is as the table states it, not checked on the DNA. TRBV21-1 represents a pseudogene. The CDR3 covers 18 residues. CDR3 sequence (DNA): TGTGCCAGCAGCCCCCGGACAGCCGGAAGCTCCTATAATTCACCCCTCCACTTT. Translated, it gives CASSPRTAGSSYNSPLHF.

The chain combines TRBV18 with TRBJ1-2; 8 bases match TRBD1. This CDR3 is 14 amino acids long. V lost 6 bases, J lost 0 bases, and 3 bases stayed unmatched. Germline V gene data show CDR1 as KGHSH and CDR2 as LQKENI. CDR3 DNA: TGTGCCAGCTCTGACAGGGGAGCTAACTATGGCTACACCTTC. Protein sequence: CASSDRGANYGYTF. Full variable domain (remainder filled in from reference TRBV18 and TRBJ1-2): NAGVMQNPRHLVRRRGQEARLRCSPMKGHSHVYWYRQLPEEGLKFMVYLQKENIIDESGMPKERFSAEFPKEGPSILRIQQVVRGDSAAYFCASSDRGANYGYTFGSGTRLTVV.

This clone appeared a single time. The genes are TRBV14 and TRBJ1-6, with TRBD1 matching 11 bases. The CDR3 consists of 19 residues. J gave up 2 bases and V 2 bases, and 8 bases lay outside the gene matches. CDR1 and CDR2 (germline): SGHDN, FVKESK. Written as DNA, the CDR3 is TGTGCCAGCAGCCAATTGGAACCGGGACAGGGGGCCTATAATTCACCCCTCCACTTT. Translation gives CASSQLEPGQGAYNSPLHF.

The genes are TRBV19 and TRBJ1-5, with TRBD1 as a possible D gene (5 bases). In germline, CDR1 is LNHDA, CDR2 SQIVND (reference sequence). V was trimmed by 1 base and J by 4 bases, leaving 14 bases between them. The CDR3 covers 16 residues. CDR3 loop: CASSIAVGVENQPQHF. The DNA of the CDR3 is TGTGCCAGTAGTATAGCCGTAGGGGTGGAGAATCAGCCCCAGCATTTT.